This entry is about one TCR beta chain. The antigen this receptor binds is unknown. No much larger clonotype is one base removed from it; base qualities were not supplied. The cohort consisted of 600 or so healthy bone marrow donors. Cohort members were all nominally healthy when sampled, although unrecorded immune exposures were likely present. The donor tested CMV seropositive and was one of the 289 seropositive cohort members. Each donor provided a peripheral blood sample, and peripheral blood mononuclear cells were used for TCR beta sequencing. The Qiagen DNeasy Blood Extraction Kit was used to extract genomic DNA from the blood cell samples. This sample was taken from a study of cytomegalovirus exposure and HLA in healthy donors (dated by TCRdb to about 2017). Some background on the complete study: According to an earlier analysis of 450 to 650 of the donors, 150 million to 200 million T cells yielded roughly 100 million unique TCR beta sequences and about 300 Gb of sequence data. Along with the approximately 700-subject first cohort, a separate validation cohort of over 90 different subjects was used. Rather than using new phenotypic data, the later analysis identified candidate immune exposures from TCR beta sequences and from how often those sequences occurred across donors. Of the roughly 430 genotyped donors, 81% fell in the genetic ancestry cluster associated with self-reported Caucasian donors. A few DR-DQ haplotypes were treated as single units for association and clustering because of strong linkage in the cohort. To decide whether each TCR beta V gene segment behaved as functional or pseudogenic, an earlier analysis of some 540 of the donors relied on high-throughput TCR beta sequencing. High-throughput TCR immunosequencing, statistical association of individual TCRs with disease status, and machine learning were combined to predict cytomegalovirus infection status. Donor age, sex, ethnicity and CMV serostatus were collected together with the repertoire data. Both class I and class II loci were covered by HLA typing, at four-digit resolution. A later genetic analysis took genome-wide SNP genotypes for about 55% of the 666 donors and used that subset as a discovery cohort. Typing coverage varied by locus: about 620-630 donors for A, B, C, DRB1 and DQB1; under 550 for DQA1; about 600 for DPA1; about 450 for DPB1. A later analysis re-analyzed previously published TCR beta repertoires from 600 to 850 donors and added high-resolution HLA genotyping to study TCR occurrence patterns. Every discovery cohort repertoire had been produced on one sequencing platform. The T cell repertoires of under 750 subjects were profiled by immunosequencing and related to cytomegalovirus serostatus. An early release covering just under 650 HLA-typed donors comprised approximately 300 gigabases of sequencing data and 65 million to 100 million unique TCR sequences. Across some 400 genotyped donors of the cohort, an average of 235,054 unique TCR beta nucleotide sequences per donor were sequenced, and roughly a sixth of those sequences were non-productive. The study aimed to test whether cataloging public T cell receptors could reveal signatures of past pathogen exposure. The paper as a whole reports these results and caveats: The presence/absence analyses assumed that sequencing depth was roughly uniform across donors, and that assumption may not be true. Strong co-occurrence of HLA alleles, especially DR and DQ, made assigning TCR associations to individual alleles difficult. A further reported finding was that TCR beta sequences accurately predicted the HLA-A and HLA-B alleles for most subjects in the first cohort. The authors suggested that the approach could potentially be extended to other disease states and immunological phenotypes. Correlated functional status among segregating V segments might be attributable to linkage disequilibrium, but an unknown experimental factor could not be ruled out. An association between a missense DCLRE1C variant and V-gene and J-gene trimming of TCR beta chains was found in a later genetic analysis and replicated in an independent cohort. In vitro tests confirmed that a few of the cytomegalovirus-associated TCR beta chains recognize cytomegalovirus antigens. Because counts were too low, seventeen rarely observed V segments, including chromosome 9 orphons, were excluded from the earlier analysis of under 650 of the donors. In a later analysis, several top co-occurrence clusters were reported to appear linked to parvovirus B19, influenza, CMV and Epstein-Barr virus. Immune exposure information for the cohort was limited to CMV serostatus. According to a later analysis, TCR association rates differed among HLA loci, with DRB1 alleles showing the most associated TCRs and HLA-C alleles showing the fewest. While some public TCRs were present in many individuals, most TCR sequences turned up only very rarely across donors. In an earlier analysis of some 640 of the donors, most TCR beta V segments were observed in productive rearrangements about 87% or about 30% of the time, broadly matching IMGT annotations. In a later analysis, some 17,000 TCR beta sequences were associated with specific HLA alleles at a false discovery rate of 0.05. Because some donors lacked HLA typing at each locus, the association tests relied only on the typed subset. A cluster of highly shared sequence variants was judged likely to be a technical artifact of the sequencing pipeline. Compared with the approximately 600-donor mean, donors in an Asian-associated ancestry cluster had fewer N-insertions in productive TCRs, according to a later genetic analysis. The cohort was sequenced for TCR beta chains only, and without alpha or paired-chain data the features that could be detected were limited. A later analysis found that HLA-associated TCR beta chains were more clonally expanded and had lower generation probabilities than equally common non-associated chains. A later analysis found that most CMV-associated TCR beta chains appeared HLA-restricted, with HLA associations seemingly driven largely by CMV exposure. In both the original and validation cohorts, the classifier was reported to diagnose cytomegalovirus status with high specificity and sensitivity. In the study, approximately 150 TCR beta chains were listed as associated with cytomegalovirus.

Library method: the immunoSEQ multiplex PCR assay. For the multiplex PCR, a mixture combining 60 forward primers for TCR Vbeta segments and 13 reverse primers for TCR Jbeta segments was used. The CDR3 region of rearranged TCR beta genes was amplified from genomic DNA with a multiplex PCR assay. The amplified TCR beta libraries were sequenced on the Illumina HiSeq System as 87-base-pair reads. For the original study's pipeline: A later analysis tallied roughly 76 million unique TCR beta chains across the 660 or so repertoires, and about 12 million of those chains were shared by two or more donors. To remove PCR and sequencing errors, raw reads were error-corrected and collapsed into unique sequences using a nearest-neighbor algorithm that merged closely related sequences. To assign V, D and J gene segments, CDR3 sequences were aligned to IMGT reference sequences. For a sequence to be retained, a match of at least six nucleotides was required to both a V gene segment and a J gene segment. Rearrangements were classified as productive when the CDR3 lacked stop codons and remained in frame with V and J, and all other rearrangements were classified as non-productive. Following IMGT convention, CDR3 was defined as the stretch from the second conserved V-encoded cysteine up to the conserved J-encoded phenylalanine. The earlier analysis of about 610 of the donors excluded sequences that lacked an unambiguous match to a single V gene segment. In an earlier analysis of approximately 560 of the donors, a V segment was called functional when productive rearrangements were above 56.7%, and segregating when the standard deviation between donors exceeded 5%. A statistical classification framework was built to diagnose cytomegalovirus status from the catalog of TCR beta chain sequences. In a later analysis, V and J genes were assigned by comparing TCR nucleotide sequences against IMGT/GENE-DB human TR gene sequences. The TCRdist pipeline was used in a later analysis to assign CDR3 sequences and most-parsimonious VDJ recombination scenarios. In a later analysis, every TCR beta chain was defined by the combination of its CDR3 amino acid sequence and its V-gene family, and reads without a unique V-gene family were dropped. In a later analysis, several hundred highly shared, low-generation-probability nucleotide sequences were removed to address suspected cross-contamination and a sequencing artifact. For each public chain, a later analysis derived a clonal expansion index from normalized ranks of inferred template counts within each repertoire. In a later analysis, generation probabilities were computed with a VDJ recombination model fitted to out-of-frame rearrangements, and the resulting probabilities were checked against IGoR. In a later analysis, hypergeometric tests were used to score TCR-TCR, TCR-HLA and TCR-CMV co-occurrence, with a repertoire-size bias correction applied to TCR pairs. To estimate false discovery rates, a later analysis permuted the HLA or CMV assignments 20 times. In a later analysis, co-occurring TCRs were grouped with DBSCAN, and TCRdist sequence similarity was added when clustering was performed within HLA-allele-positive subsets. Repertoires with fewer than 30,000 or more than 120,000 public chains, plus five repertoires with anomalous nucleotide sharing, were excluded from co-occurrence clustering. TCRdb stores this immuneACCESS table with in-frame sequences only. Part of the clones is absent; in the studies checked, under half of the shortfall reflects unresolved V genes, and no reason is known for the rest. V, J and clone size are taken as reported in that table, and D and trimming were inferred from the DNA itself. For this sample there are about 160,000 clones; approximately 70% appear just once. The ten largest account for about 7% of the sample.

This receptor was taken from a man aged 35-49 years in good health and CMV-seropositive. The specimen was PBMCs.

The DNA sequence is as follows: TGTGCCAGCAGTTATGTCCCTTATGAGACAGATACGCAGTATTTT. It translates to CASSYVPYETDTQYF. This chain is built from TRBV6-5 and TRBJ2-3; no D segment can be confidently identified. V drops 3 bases and J drops 3 bases, leaving 13 bases in between. The CDR1 and CDR2 encoded by the germline V gene are MNHEY and SVGAGI. Measured from the cysteine to the phenylalanine, the CDR3 is 15 residues long. Left in the record is the CDR3 DNA by itself, 45 bases read in frame from the first base.